This paragraph reports one T cell receptor (beta chain). No antigen is known for it. No base quality information exists; no much larger clone differs at one position. CDR1 and CDR2, looked up from the germline V gene, are SNHLY and FYNNEI. Trimming costs V 6 bases and J 16 bases, and their ends lie 19 bases apart. There are 12 amino acids in the CDR3, from cysteine to phenylalanine inclusive. The sequence is cut down to CDR3 DNA, 36 bases in frame from base 1. In light of the paper, this sample's time point label describes: baseline before first vaccination. Samples from vaccinated people were obtained from the UK trials COV001 and COV002, which included a single-blind randomized controlled phase 2/3 trial of AZD1222 (ChAdOx1 nCoV-19) in healthy adults. For TCRbeta chain sequencing, PBMC samples were collected from trial participants at day 0 and at day 28 after the second dose. This sample is part of a study of T cell responses to AZD1222 COVID-19 vaccine listed by TCRdb under 2021. With respect to the entire study: AZD1222 recipients with second doses at about 4 weeks or about 12 weeks were pooled, because spike-specific TCR depth and breadth did not differ between schedules. Trial participants were enrolled into age subgroups of 18-55, 56-69 and 70-plus years, which contained about 150, 28 and 57 TCR-sequenced participants, respectively. TCR sequencing was performed for 230 to 250 trial participants, of whom about 200 were given two doses of AZD1222 and some 26 were given two doses of MenACWY control vaccine. Here is what the overall study found, with its caveats: The 56-69-year group was small, and its depth increase did not reach significance, likely because of low power. Epitopes outside the regions mutated in the B.1.351 and B.1.1.7 variants were reportedly recognized by nearly half of the unique spike-specific TCRs. Spike-specific TCR breadth and depth rose significantly after two AZD1222 doses compared with day 0 and with MenACWY recipients. Because no day 14 peak-response samples were available, the repertoires could be characterized only after the peak T cell response. Participants were mostly white British and included more females than males, and it was suggested by the authors that clonal diversity may have been underestimated. Conclusions about previously exposed vaccinees are limited because only six or seven AZD1222 recipients were SARS-CoV-2 seropositive at baseline. The vaccine-associated CD4 TCRs covered the entire spike protein, and the dominant responses fell in regions 160-218 and 743-854.

The CDR3 regions of human TCRbeta chains were analyzed by immunosequencing. The original pipeline was this. Repertoire TCRs were matched against a reference library of SARS-CoV-2-specific TCRs generated with the MIRA antigen-specificity platform. Breadth was defined as the fraction of unique TCRs that were SARS-CoV-2-associated. Depth was defined as the fraction of total T cells that were SARS-CoV-2-associated. Using the MIRA data, every spike-specific TCR was mapped to the spike region that the TCR reacted to and assigned to either a CD4 or a CD8 class. Log10-transformed breadth and depth values were compared by one-way ANOVA with Sidak's multiple comparisons tests. TCRdb carries this immuneACCESS record with in-frame sequences only. Its versions omit some clonotypes, under half of them owing to an unresolved V gene in the studies checked, with the rest unexplained. V and J calls and clone size follow that table, whereas D and trimming were derived from the DNA. Counted in this sample were over 150,000 clones; 87% of them appeared once. In total, the top ten clones hold approximately 2.5% of the sample.

The rearrangement joined TRBV2 to TRBJ2-1; the D region is possibly TRBD1 or TRBD2, each matching across 6 bases. The TCR comes from an adult in good health. Sequencing used peripheral blood, obtained on day 0 of AZD1222 vaccination. The CDR3 region reads CASSGRGDSDFF. The nucleotide sequence reads as follows: TGTGCCAGCAGCGGAAGGGGGGACTCCGACTTCTTC.